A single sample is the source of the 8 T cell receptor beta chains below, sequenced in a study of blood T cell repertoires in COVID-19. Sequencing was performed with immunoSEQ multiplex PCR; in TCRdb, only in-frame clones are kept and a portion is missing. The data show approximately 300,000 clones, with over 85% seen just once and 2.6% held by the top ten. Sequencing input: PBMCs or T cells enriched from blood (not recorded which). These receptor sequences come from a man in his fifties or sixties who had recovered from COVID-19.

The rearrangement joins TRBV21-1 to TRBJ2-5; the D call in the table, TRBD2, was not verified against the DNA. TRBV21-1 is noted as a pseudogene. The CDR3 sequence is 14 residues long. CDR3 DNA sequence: TGTGCCAGCAGCAAGACTCGGTACCAAGAGACCCAGTACTTC. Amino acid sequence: CASSKTRYQETQYF.

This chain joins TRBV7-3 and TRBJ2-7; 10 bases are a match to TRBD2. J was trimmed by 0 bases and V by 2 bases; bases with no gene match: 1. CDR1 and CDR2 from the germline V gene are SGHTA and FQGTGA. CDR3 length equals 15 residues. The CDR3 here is CASSLSSGSSYEQYF. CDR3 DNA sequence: TGTGCCAGCAGCTTATCTAGCGGGAGCTCCTACGAGCAGTACTTC.

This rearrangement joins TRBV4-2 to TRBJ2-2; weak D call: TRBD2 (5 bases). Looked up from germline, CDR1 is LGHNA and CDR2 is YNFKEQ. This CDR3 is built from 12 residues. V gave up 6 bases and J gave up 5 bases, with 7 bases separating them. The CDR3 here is CASREGTGELFF. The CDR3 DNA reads TGTGCCAGCAGAGAGGGTACCGGGGAGCTGTTTTTT.

The CDR3 DNA reads TGCGCCAGCAGCTTGGTTTCAGGGGGCGCAAGAAATGGCTACACCTTC. Translated: CASSLVSGGARNGYTF. The chain uses TRBV5-1 and TRBJ1-2; TRBD1 matches 8 bases. This CDR3 spans 16 amino acids. The ends lost 0 bases at V and 6 bases at J; junction bases unmatched: 10. Per the germline V gene, CDR1 is SGHRS and CDR2 is YFSETQ.

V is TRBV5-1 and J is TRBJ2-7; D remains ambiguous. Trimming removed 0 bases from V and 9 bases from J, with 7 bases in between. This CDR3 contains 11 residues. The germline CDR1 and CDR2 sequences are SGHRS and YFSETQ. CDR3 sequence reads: CASSLDRRQYF. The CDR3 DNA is TGCGCCAGCAGCTTGGATAGGAGGCAGTACTTC. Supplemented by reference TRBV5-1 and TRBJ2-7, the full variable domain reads KAGVTQTPRYLIKTRGQQVTLSCSPISGHRSVSWYQQTPGQGLQFLFEYFSETQRNKGNFPGRFSGRQFSNSRSEMNVSTLELGDSALYLCASSLDRRQYFGPGTRLTVT.

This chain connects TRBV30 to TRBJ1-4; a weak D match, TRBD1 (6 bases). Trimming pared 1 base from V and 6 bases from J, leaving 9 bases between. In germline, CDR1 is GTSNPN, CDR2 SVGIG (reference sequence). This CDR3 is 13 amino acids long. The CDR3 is CAWSAGVDEKLFF. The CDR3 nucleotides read TGTGCCTGGAGTGCAGGGGTAGATGAAAAACTGTTTTTT.

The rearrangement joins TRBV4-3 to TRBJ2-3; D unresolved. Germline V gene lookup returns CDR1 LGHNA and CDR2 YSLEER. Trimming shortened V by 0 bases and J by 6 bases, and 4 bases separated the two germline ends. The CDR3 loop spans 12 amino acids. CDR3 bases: TGCGCCAGCAGCCAAGATCTGGATACGCAGTATTTT. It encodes CASSQDLDTQYF.

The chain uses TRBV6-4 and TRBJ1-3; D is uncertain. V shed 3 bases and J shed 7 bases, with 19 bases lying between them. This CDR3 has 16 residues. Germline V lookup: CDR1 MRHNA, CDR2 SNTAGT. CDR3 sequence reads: CASSEAPDGDGNTIYF. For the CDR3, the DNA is TGTGCCAGCAGTGAGGCCCCCGACGGAGACGGGAACACCATATATTTT.